This T cell receptor (beta chain) was captured in a study of blood T cells in healthy people across ages. The second PCR ran roughly 7 to 12 cycles with a sample-barcoded 5' primer and J-beta primers. One entry per CDR3 protein, called by TCRdb with MiXCR from the 5' RACE reads. The sample lists 650,000 to 800,000 distinct CDR3 sequences; roughly 44% were seen once. Findings and caveats of the study: Strong correlation existed between TCR beta diversity and naive T cell percentage. Observed TCR beta diversity per million T cells went down as age went up. This fall followed a roughly linear course with age.

This clonotype has just a few counts. Its antigen is currently unknown. The sequence derives from a man in his sixties in good health. Source material: blood.

The CDR3 DNA reads as TGTGCCAGCAGCGTAGGAAAGGGGGCCTATAATTCACCCCTCCACTTT. Translation gives CASSVGKGAYNSPLHF. The chain is built from TRBV9 and TRBJ1-6, with D perhaps TRBD1 (6 bases). The germline V gene encodes CDR1 SGDLS and CDR2 YYNGEE. The length of the CDR3 is 16 residues. V was trimmed by 0 bases and J by 2 bases, leaving 9 bases between them.